This T cell receptor (beta chain) was sequenced for a study of shared clonotypes between healthy human individuals. Regarding the study as a whole: In general, naive subsets displayed greater estimated richness than memory subsets did.

Worth noting for this clone: Its antigen remains unknown.

The CDR3 loop spans 15 amino acids. Germline V gene sequence: CDR1 SGHTA, CDR2 FQGNSA. V gave up 4 bases and J gave up 0 bases, with 10 bases separating them. Sorted-subset replicate PCRs used about 180 ng DNA, 30,000 or so T cell genomes. Profiled with immunoSEQ multiplex PCR; TCRdb holds only in-frame clones, not every one. This table has around 2.3 million clones, roughly 95% appearing once. A CD45RA+ naive subset and a CD45RA-negative memory subset were split from CD4+ cells. The gene calls are TRBV7-2 and TRBJ2-1; D could derive from TRBD1 or TRBD2 (5 bases each). The sequenced material came from naive CD4+ T cells sorted from blood. Subset specified: CD45RA+ positively selected. The receptor's source is a man aged 18 to 35 in good health. In DNA, the CDR3 is TGTGCCAGCAGCTCGGGGCGGTTCTCCTACAATGAGCAGTTCTTC. Translating it yields CASSSGRFSYNEQFF.